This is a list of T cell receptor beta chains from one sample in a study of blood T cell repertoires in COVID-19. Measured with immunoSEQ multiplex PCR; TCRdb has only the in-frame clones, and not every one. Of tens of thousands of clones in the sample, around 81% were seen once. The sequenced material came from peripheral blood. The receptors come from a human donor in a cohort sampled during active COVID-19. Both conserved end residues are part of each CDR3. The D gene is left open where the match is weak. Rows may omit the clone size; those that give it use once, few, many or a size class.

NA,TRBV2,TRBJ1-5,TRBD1,TGTGCCAGCAGGGACAGGGGGCCTCAGCCCCAGCATTTT,CASRDRGPQPQHF
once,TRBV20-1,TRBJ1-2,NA,TGCAGTGCTAGTTTCGGTTGGAGGGGAGGTGGCTACACCTTC,CSASFGWRGGGYTF
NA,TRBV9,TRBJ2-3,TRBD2,TGTGCCAGCAGCGTCGGGGGGAACGCGGATACGCAGTATTTT,CASSVGGNADTQYF
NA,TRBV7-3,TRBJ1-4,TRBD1,TGTGCCAGCAGCCCGGGGACAGGGGGGAATGAAAAACTGTTTTTT,CASSPGTGGNEKLFF
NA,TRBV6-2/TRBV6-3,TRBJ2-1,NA,TGTGCCAGCAGTTTAACGGGGAACAATGAGCAGTTCTTC,CASSLTGNNEQFF
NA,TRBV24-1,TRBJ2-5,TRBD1,TGTGCCACCAGTGAACCTGGGACAGCCCAAGAGACCCAGTACTTC,CATSEPGTAQETQYF
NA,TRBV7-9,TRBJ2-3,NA,TGTGCCGTATCGACCGGGGCAGATACGCAGTATTTT,CAVSTGADTQYF
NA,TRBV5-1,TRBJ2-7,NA,TGCGCCAGCAGCTTGAGGCCAGGGTCCCTCCGCGAGCAGTACTTC,CASSLRPGSLREQYF
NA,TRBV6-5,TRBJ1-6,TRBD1,TGTGCCAGCAGCGCACAGGGGCTAGGTTCACCCCTCCACTTT,CASSAQGLGSPLHF
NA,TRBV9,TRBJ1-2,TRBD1,TGTGCCAGCAGCGTGTGGACAGGCCCTAACTATGGCTACACCTTC,CASSVWTGPNYGYTF
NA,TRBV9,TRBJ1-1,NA,TGTGCCAGCAGCGTATCGGGGAACACTGAAGCTTTCTTT,CASSVSGNTEAFF
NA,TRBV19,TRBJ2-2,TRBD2,TGTGCCAGTAGTACCATGGGACTAGCGGGAGGCACCGGGGAGCTGTTTTTT,CASSTMGLAGGTGELFF
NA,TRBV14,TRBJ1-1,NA,TGTGCCAGCAGCCAAGATTCTGGCAGGGGGAACACTGAAGCTTTCTTT,CASSQDSGRGNTEAFF
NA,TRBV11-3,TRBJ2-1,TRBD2,TGTGCCAGCAGCTCCCGAACTAGCGGGAGCTACAATGAGCAGTTCTTC,CASSSRTSGSYNEQFF
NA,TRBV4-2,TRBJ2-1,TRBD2,TGTGCCAGCAGCCAAGCGAACGGGGGGGGAGATGAGCAGTTCTTC,CASSQANGGGDEQFF
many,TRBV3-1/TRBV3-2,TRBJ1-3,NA,TGTGCCAGCGAAACAGGGTCCACTGGAAACACCATATATTTT,CASETGSTGNTIYF
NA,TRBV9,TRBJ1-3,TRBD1,TGTGCCAGCAGCCCCGGACAGGGGGCTGGAAACACCATATATTTT,CASSPGQGAGNTIYF
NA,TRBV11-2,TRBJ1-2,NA,TGTGCCAGCGGCGCAGGGATCGACGGCTACACCTTC,CASGAGIDGYTF
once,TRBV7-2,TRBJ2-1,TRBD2,TGTGCCAGCACCGACGACAATCGGCTAGCGGTATACAATGAGCAGTTCTTC,CASTDDNRLAVYNEQFF
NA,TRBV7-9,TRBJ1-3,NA,TGTGCCAGCAGCCCAGGACTGCCCTCTGGAAACACCATATATTTT,CASSPGLPSGNTIYF
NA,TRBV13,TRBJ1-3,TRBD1,TGTGCCAGCAGCTTAGCCCGGGACAGCCTAGGGTCTGGAAACACCATATATTTT,CASSLARDSLGSGNTIYF
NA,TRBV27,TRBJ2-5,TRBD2,TGTGCCAGCAGGGGGGGGTGGGTCGGCCAAGAGACCCAGTACTTC,CASRGGWVGQETQYF